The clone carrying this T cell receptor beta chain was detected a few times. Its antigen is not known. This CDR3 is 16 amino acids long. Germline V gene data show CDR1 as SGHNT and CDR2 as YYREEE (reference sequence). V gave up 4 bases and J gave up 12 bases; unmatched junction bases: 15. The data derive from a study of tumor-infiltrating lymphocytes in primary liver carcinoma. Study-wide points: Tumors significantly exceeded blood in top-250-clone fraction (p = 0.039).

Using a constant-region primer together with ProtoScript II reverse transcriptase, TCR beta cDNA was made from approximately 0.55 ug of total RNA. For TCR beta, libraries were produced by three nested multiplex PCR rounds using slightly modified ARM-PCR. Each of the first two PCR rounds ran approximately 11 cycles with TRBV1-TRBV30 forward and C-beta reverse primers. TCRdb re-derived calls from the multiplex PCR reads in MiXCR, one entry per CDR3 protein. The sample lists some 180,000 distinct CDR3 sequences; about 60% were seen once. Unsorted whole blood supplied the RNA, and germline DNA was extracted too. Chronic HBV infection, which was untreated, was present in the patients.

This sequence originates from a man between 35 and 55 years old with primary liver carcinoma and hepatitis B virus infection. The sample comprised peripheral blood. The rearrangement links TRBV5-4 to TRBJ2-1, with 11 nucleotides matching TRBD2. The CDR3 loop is CASSATGTSGLQPQFF. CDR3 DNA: TGTGCCAGCAGCGCCACAGGGACTAGCGGACTCCAGCCGCAGTTCTTC.